The 20 T cell receptor beta chains below all came from one sample that was sequenced in a study of control samples from healthy donors and cancer patients. Clones were read by immunoSEQ multiplex PCR, and TCRdb kept only the in-frame ones, dropping some. This repertoire shows 69,000 or so clones, around 93% found once; its top ten account for roughly 3%. Sample: blood. Receptors were obtained from a woman aged 30 to 39 in good health.

This chain uses TRBV5-1 with TRBJ1-3; 9 nucleotides align to TRBD1. The CDR3 runs 18 residues. Germline V CDR1 and CDR2: SGHRS, YFSETQ. The J segment lost 0 bases and the V segment lost 0 bases, leaving 7 bases of the junction unmatched. The CDR3 loop reads CASSLAYGTGTSGNTIYF. The CDR3 nucleotides read TGCGCCAGCAGCTTGGCCTACGGGACAGGGACCTCTGGAAACACCATATATTTT.

The chain recombines TRBV14 with TRBJ1-4, with TRBD1 identical over 11 bases. The CDR3 extends over 17 amino acids. V shed 3 bases and J 3 bases; nucleotides not matched to a gene: 6. CDR1 and CDR2 (germline): SGHDN, FVKESK. CDR3 bases: TGTGCCAGCAGCCACACGGGACAGGGGGTAGCTAATGAAAAACTGTTTTTT. Its protein product is CASSHTGQGVANEKLFF.

The V and J genes are TRBV30 and TRBJ2-1, with TRBD2 matching over 13 bases. Per germline, CDR1 GTSNPN and CDR2 SVGIG (reference sequence). The J segment lost 8 bases and the V segment lost 2 bases, leaving 6 bases of the junction unmatched. The CDR3 sequence is 15 residues long. The CDR3 DNA sequence: TGTGCCTGGAGTAAACTAGCGGGGGGGCCCGATGAGCAGTTCTTC. Protein product: CAWSKLAGGPDEQFF.

The CDR3 region is CASRMRGRGEKLFF. The CDR3 coding sequence is TGTGCCAGCAGGATGAGGGGGAGAGGTGAAAAACTGTTTTTT. This chain uses TRBV3-1 (or the pseudogene TRBV3-2) with TRBJ1-4; perhaps TRBD1 as D (6 bases). V gave up 6 bases and J gave up 7 bases, with 15 bases separating them. CDR1 and CDR2 (germline): LGHDT, YNNKEL (reference sequence). There are 14 residues in the CDR3.

The chain carries TRBV5-1 and TRBJ1-1, with no clear D. Trimming took 1 base from V and 1 from J, leaving 14 bases between them. This CDR3 contains 16 residues. Germline assignment: CDR1 SGHRS and CDR2 YFSETQ. The CDR3 spells CASSLYPVGENTEAFF. The CDR3 coding sequence is TGCGCCAGCAGCTTGTATCCCGTTGGGGAGAACACTGAAGCTTTCTTT.

The V call is TRBV2, the J call TRBJ2-3; D remains ambiguous. Germline V gene lookup returns CDR1 SNHLY and CDR2 FYNNEI. Trimming shortened V by 1 base and J by 7 bases, and 12 bases separated the two germline ends. The length of the CDR3 is 14 residues. CDR3 loop: CASSEDLRRYTQYF. Written as DNA, the CDR3 is TGTGCCAGCAGTGAAGATCTTAGACGGTATACGCAGTATTTT.

This clone was detected only once. The rearrangement uses TRBV12-3 or TRBV12-4 and TRBJ1-5; D not certain. The CDR3 consists of 12 residues. Trimming shortened V by 3 bases and J by 7 bases, and 7 bases separated the two germline ends. The CDR3 DNA sequence: TGTGCCAGCAGTTTCGGATCGCAGCCCCAGCATTTT. The encoded protein is CASSFGSQPQHF.

The rearrangement joins TRBV4-1 to TRBJ1-2; D remains unclear. CDR1 is MGHRA, CDR2 YSYEKL, per germline. This CDR3 has 15 amino acids. V lost 0 bases and J lost 4, with 12 bases in between. The CDR3 DNA reads as TGCGCCAGCAGCCAAGATGGCGCCGGGAGCTATGGCTACACCTTC. It yields the protein CASSQDGAGSYGYTF.

The chain is built from TRBV11-2 and TRBJ1-1; D is uncertain. V lost 1 base and J lost 0, with 15 bases in between. CDR3 length: 17 amino acids. From germline, CDR1 is SGHAT and CDR2 FQNNGV. The CDR3 reads CASSLVGTASMNTEAFF. The CDR3 coding sequence is TGTGCCAGCAGCTTAGTGGGAACAGCGTCCATGAACACTGAAGCTTTCTTT.

The chain uses TRBV5-1 and TRBJ1-6; no reliable D call. V was clipped by 7 bases and J by 1 base, with 18 bases between them. The CDR3 covers 17 residues. The germline CDR1 and CDR2 sequences are SGHRS and YFSETQ. CDR3 sequence reads: CASRTEPTASYNSPLHF. DNA for the CDR3: TGCGCCAGCCGCACTGAACCCACCGCGTCCTATAATTCACCCCTCCACTTT.

The chain joins TRBV7-3 to TRBJ2-2; D is unclear. Germline-derived CDR1 and CDR2 are SGHTA and FQGTGA. The ends were cut back, 5 bases at V and 6 bases at J, with 7 bases in the middle. This CDR3 spans 12 amino acids. The CDR3 sequence: CASSRVPGELFF. For the CDR3, the DNA is TGTGCCAGCAGCCGAGTTCCCGGGGAGCTGTTTTTT.

This clone has just one count. The CDR3 DNA sequence: TGTGCCAGCAGCCAACAGGGGGTATCTTATAATTCACCCCTCCACTTT. Translation gives CASSQQGVSYNSPLHF. The chain combines TRBV5-4 with TRBJ1-6, with TRBD1 identical over 8 bases. The germline V gene has CDR1 SGHNT and CDR2 YYREEE (reference sequence). Losses at the gene ends were 4 bases for V and 4 bases for J; bases not matched to a gene: 7. This CDR3 is 16 amino acids long.

The chain employs TRBV6-1 and TRBJ1-6, with 9 positions matching TRBD1. Germline V gene data show CDR1 as MNHNS and CDR2 as SASEGT. Trimming took 1 base from V and 5 from J; bases not matched to a gene: 3. The CDR3 contains 16 residues. CDR3 bases: TGTGCCAGCAGTGAAGGACAGGGGGGCAATAATTCACCCCTCCACTTT. It is translated as CASSEGQGGNNSPLHF.

The chain links TRBV27 to TRBJ1-1; 8 bases map to TRBD1. The CDR3 extends over 15 amino acids. V gave up 5 bases and J gave up 3 bases; unmatched junction bases: 8. Germline V gene data show CDR1 as MNHEY and CDR2 as SMNVEV (reference sequence). CDR3 region: CASSTSGTGYTEAFF. The CDR3 DNA reads as TGTGCCAGCAGTACGTCCGGGACAGGATACACTGAAGCTTTCTTT.

The chain combines TRBV7-3 with TRBJ2-2; D gene ambiguous. The CDR3 totals 13 residues. V was pared by 6 bases and J by 5 bases, with 10 bases between. CDR1 is SGHTA, CDR2 FQGTGA, per germline. The chain's CDR3 is CASSTSWTGELFF. The CDR3 nucleotides are TGTGCCAGCAGTACCAGTTGGACCGGGGAGCTGTTTTTT. Together with reference TRBV7-3 and TRBJ2-2, the CDR3 gives the full variable domain: GAGVSQTPSNKVTEKGKYVELRCDPISGHTALYWYRQSLGQGPEFLIYFQGTGAADDSGLPNDRFFAVRPEGSVSTLKIQRTERGDSAVYLCASSTSWTGELFFGEGSRLTVL.

The chain combines TRBV7-8 with TRBJ1-4, with 8 bases fitting TRBD1. The CDR3 is made up of 13 amino acids. The V gene's germline CDR1 is SGHVS and CDR2 FQNEAQ. V shed 4 bases and J 7 bases; nucleotides not matched to a gene: 2. The DNA for the CDR3 is TGTGCCAGCAGCTCGGACAGGGTTGAAAAACTGTTTTTT. Translation gives CASSSDRVEKLFF.

This sequence joins TRBV14 and TRBJ1-4; no firm D call. Germline V lookup: CDR1 SGHDN, CDR2 FVKESK. The CDR3 loop spans 12 amino acids. V lost 0 bases and J lost 10, with 6 bases in between. The CDR3 DNA reads as TGTGCCAGCAGCCAAGATCCCGGAAAACTGTTTTTT. Amino acid sequence: CASSQDPGKLFF.

Turning to this clone: A read error may produce the germline difference seen at one junction end. V gene TRBV11-3 combines with J gene TRBJ2-7, with a possible D match to TRBD1 (5 bases). This CDR3 comprises 15 residues. CDR1 is SGHNT, CDR2 YENEEA, per germline. The CDR3 loop is CASSVDGQGYYEQYF. As DNA, the CDR3 is TGTGCCAGCAGCGTAGACGGGCAGGGATACTACGAGCAGTACTTC.

This chain connects TRBV5-4 to TRBJ2-7; 9 bases are a match to TRBD1. Germline CDR1 reads SGHNT; CDR2 reads YYREEE (reference sequence). This CDR3 comprises 15 residues. J lost 0 bases, V lost 5 bases, and 6 bases had no gene match. In DNA, the CDR3 is TGTGCCAGCAGGAAGGGACAGGGCCTCTCCTACGAGCAGTACGTC. Translation: CASRKGQGLSYEQYV.

The rearrangement uses TRBV6-1 and TRBJ2-2, with D uncertain. Germline CDR1 and CDR2: MNHNS and SASEGT. Deletions cut 2 bases from V and 2 bases from J, with 12 bases between. The CDR3 extends over 16 amino acids. The CDR3 loop reads CASSEKGPRNTGELFF. CDR3 in DNA: TGTGCCAGCAGTGAAAAAGGACCGAGAAACACCGGGGAGCTGTTTTTT.